One and the same sample provided the 9 T cell receptor beta chains below, sequenced in a study of beta chain features in type 1 diabetes. Study-level findings and limits: Type 1 diabetes patients had moderately but significantly shorter TCRB CDR3s in all four CD4+ subsets.

Isolated RNA was reverse transcribed in full, so expressed TCRB transcripts were sequenced. Using immunoSEQ multiplex PCR, the repertoire was profiled, and TCRdb retains in-frame clones only, with some absent. This repertoire shows around 360,000 clones, 10% to 15% found once; its top ten account for around 0.01%. Their antigen targets remain unknown. The sample taken for sequencing was naive CD4+ T cells from blood. These receptor sequences come from a woman between 18 and 29 years old with type 1 diabetes.

In its sample, this clone was seen a few times. V gene TRBV30 combines with J gene TRBJ1-1; maybe TRBD1 (6 bases). The CDR3 contains 12 residues. In germline, CDR1 is GTSNPN, CDR2 SVGIG (reference sequence). The V end was cut by 2 bases, the J end by 8 bases, with 12 bases between. CDR3 coding DNA: TGTGCCTGGAGTAGGGGGACACCAGAAGCTTTCTTT. Translating gives CAWSRGTPEAFF.

The chain couples TRBV27 to TRBJ2-7; 8 nucleotides line up with TRBD1. Trimming took 7 bases from V and 3 from J; bases not matched to a gene: 11. Germline CDR1 is MNHEY and CDR2 is SMNVEV (reference sequence). The CDR3 totals 15 residues. The CDR3 sequence is CASTSTGGPIYEQYF. CDR3 DNA: TGTGCCAGCACCTCAACAGGGGGACCAATCTACGAGCAGTACTTC.

The genes are TRBV10-3 and TRBJ2-5, with TRBD2 matching over 8 bases. The ends lost 3 bases at V and 0 bases at J; junction bases unmatched: 3. The germline CDR1 and CDR2 sequences are ENHRY and SYGVKD. The CDR3 loop spans 15 amino acids. The CDR3 DNA follows: TGTGCCATCAGTGACCCGGGGGGGAACCAAGAGACCCAGTACTTC. It specifies CAISDPGGNQETQYF.

This clone turned up a few times. The chain couples TRBV30 to TRBJ2-5, with D possibly matching TRBD2 (6 bases). The CDR3 length is 15 residues. V lost 1 base to trimming and J lost 2 bases, with 14 bases between them. Germline V gives CDR1 GTSNPN, CDR2 SVGIG (reference sequence). The CDR3 sequence: CAWSASAEVQETQYF. The CDR3 DNA is TGTGCCTGGAGTGCTAGCGCCGAAGTACAAGAGACCCAGTACTTC.

This clone was seen a handful of times. The chain links TRBV10-3 to TRBJ1-5, with 9 bases aligning to TRBD1. The CDR3 runs 13 residues. The J segment lost 7 bases and the V segment lost 4 bases, leaving 2 bases of the junction unmatched. Germline CDR1 ENHRY, CDR2 SYGVKD. This chain's CDR3 is CAISGTGVQPQHF. For the CDR3, the DNA is TGTGCCATCAGTGGGACAGGGGTCCAGCCCCAGCATTTT.

The chain uses TRBV7-2 and TRBJ2-5; TRBD2 matches 8 bases. CDR3 length: 13 residues. Trimming took 7 bases from V and 4 from J; bases not matched to a gene: 5. Germline assignment: CDR1 SGHTA and CDR2 FQGNSA. The CDR3 region is CASTPRGVETQYF. The CDR3 bases are TGTGCCAGCACCCCGCGGGGGGTAGAGACCCAGTACTTC. Looking up the rest from reference TRBV7-2 and TRBJ2-5 gives the full variable domain: GAGVSQSPSNKVTEKGKDVELRCDPISGHTALYWYRQSLGQGLEFLIYFQGNSAPDKSGLPSDRFSAERTGGSVSTLTIQRTQQEDSAVYLCASTPRGVETQYFGPGTRLLVL.

The chain couples TRBV13 to TRBJ2-6, with TRBD1 matching over 10 bases. Germline CDR1 PRHDT, CDR2 FYEKMQ (reference sequence). Losses at the gene ends were 5 bases for V and 2 bases for J; bases not matched to a gene: 3. The length of the CDR3 is 16 residues. CDR3 protein: CASSRQGATGANVLTF. The CDR3 DNA reads TGTGCCAGCAGCCGACAGGGGGCTACTGGGGCCAACGTCCTGACTTTC.

This clone has a handful of counts. This chain joins TRBV9 and TRBJ2-7, with D perhaps matching TRBD2 (5 bases). Trimming left V 0 bases short and J 0 bases short, with 7 bases between. CDR1 and CDR2 from the germline V gene are SGDLS and YYNGEE. CDR3 length equals 14 residues. The CDR3 sequence is CASSVGTYSYEQYF. Here the CDR3 DNA reads TGTGCCAGCAGCGTAGGGACTTACTCCTACGAGCAGTACTTC.

The chain recombines TRBV7-8 with TRBJ1-2; no clear D gene. V lost 1 base and J 6 bases, leaving 9 bases between the germline ends. The CDR3 sequence is 13 residues long. The germline V gene has CDR1 SGHVS and CDR2 FQNEAQ. The CDR3 reads CASSLGLLDGYTF. CDR3 DNA: TGTGCCAGCAGCTTAGGGTTACTGGATGGCTACACCTTC.